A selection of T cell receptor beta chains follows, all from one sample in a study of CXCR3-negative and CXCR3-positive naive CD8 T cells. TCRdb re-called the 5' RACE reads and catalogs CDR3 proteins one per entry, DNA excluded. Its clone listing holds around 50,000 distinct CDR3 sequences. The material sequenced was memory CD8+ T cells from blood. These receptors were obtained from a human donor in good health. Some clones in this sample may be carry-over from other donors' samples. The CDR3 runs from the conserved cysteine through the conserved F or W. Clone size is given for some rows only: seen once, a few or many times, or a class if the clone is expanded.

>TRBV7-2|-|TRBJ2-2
CASSLGSDRELFF
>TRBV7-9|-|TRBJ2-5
CASSSLDEETQYF
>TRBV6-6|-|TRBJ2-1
CASSYGYEQFF
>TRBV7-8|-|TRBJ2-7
CASSLRQGGVWEQYF
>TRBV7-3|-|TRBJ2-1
CASSLNPLIAGAIDEQFF
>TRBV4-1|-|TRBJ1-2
CASSQERSLVDYGYTF
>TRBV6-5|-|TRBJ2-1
CASSYSAGGGDNEQFF
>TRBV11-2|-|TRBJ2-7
CASSLEAGGEQYF
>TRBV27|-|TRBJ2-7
CASSSGIGPYEQYF
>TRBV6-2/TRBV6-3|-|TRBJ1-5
CASKNGGDSNQPQHF
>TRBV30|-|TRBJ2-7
CAWSGQGYEQYF
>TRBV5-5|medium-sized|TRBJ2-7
CASSPGTRRYEQYF
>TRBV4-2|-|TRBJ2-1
CASSQDLLNNEQFF
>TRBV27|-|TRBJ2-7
CASSFEQSSYEQYF
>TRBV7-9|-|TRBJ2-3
CASSPPSGGRDTQYF
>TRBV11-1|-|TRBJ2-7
CASSLVETGNYEQYF
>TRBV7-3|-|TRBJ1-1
CASSTTGLTEAFF
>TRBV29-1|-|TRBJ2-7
CSVQTGGFGYEQYF
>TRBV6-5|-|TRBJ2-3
CASSLSGGTDTQYF
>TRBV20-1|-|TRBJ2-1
CSAREVGLAGQFF
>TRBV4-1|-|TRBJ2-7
CASSPRLDYEQYF
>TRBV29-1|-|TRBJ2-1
CSASGTGRNNEQFF
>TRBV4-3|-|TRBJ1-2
CASSQDAGRYGYTF
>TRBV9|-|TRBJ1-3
CASGGGNTIYF
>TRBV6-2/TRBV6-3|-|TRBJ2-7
CASSAKTVREQYF
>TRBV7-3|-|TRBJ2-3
CANSHSGGAADTQYF
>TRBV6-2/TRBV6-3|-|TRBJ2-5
CASSLVTSMETQYF
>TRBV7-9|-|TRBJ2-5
CASSLDRVTEETQYF
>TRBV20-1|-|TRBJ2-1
CSASALADYNEQFF
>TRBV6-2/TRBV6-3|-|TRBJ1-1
CASSERQDVAEAFF
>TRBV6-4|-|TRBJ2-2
CASSGTGTGELFF
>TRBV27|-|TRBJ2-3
CASTANMQATQYF
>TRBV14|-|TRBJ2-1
CASSQGAGYNEQFF
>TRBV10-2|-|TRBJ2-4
CASSESRADLAKNIQYF
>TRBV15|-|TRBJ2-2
CATSRDPGQSTGELFF
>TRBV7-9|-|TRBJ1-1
CASSSRQGITEAFF
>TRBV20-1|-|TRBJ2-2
CSARENHRGSTGELFF
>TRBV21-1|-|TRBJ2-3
CASSIADTQYF
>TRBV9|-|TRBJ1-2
CASSVAGPKQSGGYTF
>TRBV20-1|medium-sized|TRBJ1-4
CSAWPLAATNEKLFF